Listed below are T cell receptor beta chains from one sample, sequenced in a study of a mutant IDH1 vaccine in newly diagnosed glioma. These TCRs are of unknown antigen specificity. Generated by immunoSEQ multiplex PCR, the TCRdb table keeps only in-frame clones and is missing some. There are tens of thousands of clones in the sample; around three quarters occur only once, and around 8% lies in the top ten. The sample in question was PBMCs, obtained from a glioma patient whose treatment included an IDH1 peptide vaccine. These receptors were taken from a man aged 35 to 55 with glioma. Each CDR3 is given with its conserved first and last residue. Fields, in order: D gene, J gene, clone size, V gene, CDR3 DNA, CDR3 protein. D genes are given only for firm matches. Some rows have no size entry. The others give once, few or many, or a class for an expanded clone.

NA,TRBJ2-3,NA,TRBV5-1,TGCGCCAGCAGCTTCACTGGAGATACGCAGTATTTT,CASSFTGDTQYF
NA,TRBJ1-1,NA,TRBV2,TGTGCCAGCAGCGGCAAGACAACCGTGAACACTGAAGCTTTCTTT,CASSGKTTVNTEAFF
NA,TRBJ1-1,few,TRBV19,TGTGCCAGTAGTCCGGACGGACCGAACACTGAAGCTTTCTTT,CASSPDGPNTEAFF
TRBD1,TRBJ2-1,NA,TRBV9,TGTGCCAGCAGCGTAGGAGGCGGACAGGGAGGTAGTGAGCAGTTCTTC,CASSVGGGQGGSEQFF
NA,TRBJ1-1,NA,TRBV2,TGTGCCAGCAGTAACGCAATTGGGGGCCAGGGAATGGAAGCTTTCTTT,CASSNAIGGQGMEAFF
NA,TRBJ2-2,NA,TRBV6-5,TGTGCCAGCAGTTACTCGACAGGGAACACCGGGGAGCTGTTTTTT,CASSYSTGNTGELFF
NA,TRBJ2-3,NA,TRBV4-2,TGTGCCAGCAGCCAAGCTCGAGGGATACTTACAGATACGCAGTATTTT,CASSQARGILTDTQYF
NA,TRBJ2-2,NA,TRBV5-1,TGCGCCAGCAGCTTGGCTGGGGTGCCCGGGGAGCTGTTTTTT,CASSLAGVPGELFF
TRBD1,TRBJ1-5,NA,TRBV7-8,TGTGCCAGCAGCTTATTTCAGGGGGCGAGTCAGCCCCAGCATTTT,CASSLFQGASQPQHF
NA,TRBJ2-1,NA,TRBV11-2,TGTGCCAGCAGCTTATTAACCCCGGGGGAGCAGGTTGAGCAGTTCTTC,CASSLLTPGEQVEQFF
NA,TRBJ2-1,NA,TRBV5-1,TGCGCCAGCAGCAAGGGCGGGACCTCCTACAATGAGCAGTTCTTC,CASSKGGTSYNEQFF
NA,TRBJ1-3,NA,TRBV5-4,TGTGCCAGCAGCTTGTTCGCAGGGTTGGCTGGAAACACCATATATTTT,CASSLFAGLAGNTIYF
TRBD1,TRBJ1-2,NA,TRBV6-5,TGTGCCAGCAGCAAAGACAGGGTGCGTAATGGCTACACCTTC,CASSKDRVRNGYTF
NA,TRBJ2-1,NA,TRBV6-1,TGTGCCAGCAGTGAAGTTTTAGTGGTGGGATACAATGAGCAGTTCTTC,CASSEVLVVGYNEQFF
NA,TRBJ2-3,NA,TRBV7-2,TGTGCCAGCAGTTTCGACGGAGGCACAGATACGCAGTATTTT,CASSFDGGTDTQYF
NA,TRBJ1-4,few,TRBV28,TGTGCCAGCTCCCCTATTGGGGAAACTAATGAAAAACTGTTTTTT,CASSPIGETNEKLFF
TRBD1,TRBJ2-1,NA,TRBV6-5,TGTGCCAGCAGTTACGACGGGGACAGGGCGTACAATGAGCAGTTCTTC,CASSYDGDRAYNEQFF
TRBD1,TRBJ2-3,NA,TRBV19,TGTGCCACCCAGACAGGGGTGGTTGCAGATACGCAGTATTTT,CATQTGVVADTQYF
NA,TRBJ1-2,NA,TRBV14,TGTGCCAGCAGCCAAGGAAGAATTAACTATGGCTACACCTTC,CASSQGRINYGYTF
NA,TRBJ1-2,NA,TRBV19,TGTGCCAGTAGTATAGCGAACAGGGACGGGGGCTACACCTTC,CASSIANRDGGYTF
TRBD2,TRBJ2-1,NA,TRBV7-2,TGTGCCAGCAGCCAGACTAGCGGGAGGGCCTCCTACAATGAGCAGTTCTTC,CASSQTSGRASYNEQFF
NA,TRBJ1-1,NA,TRBV10-1,TGCGCCAGCATGGGAAACTTGAACACTGAAGCTTTCTTT,CASMGNLNTEAFF
NA,TRBJ2-1,NA,TRBV4-3,TGCGCCAGCAGCCAAGATTTAAAGCGTTATCACAATGAGCAGTTCTTC,CASSQDLKRYHNEQFF
TRBD1,TRBJ1-2,NA,TRBV5-6,TGTGCCAGCAGCCCGGGACAGGGGGGGTATGGCTACACCTTC,CASSPGQGGYGYTF
TRBD1,TRBJ2-7,NA,TRBV5-1,TGCGCCAGCAGCGCCCGGACAGGGCTAATCGACGAGCAGTACTTC,CASSARTGLIDEQYF
TRBD2,TRBJ2-2,NA,TRBV5-1,TGCGCCAGCAAGAGCAGGGAGGGAACCGGGGAGCTGTTTTTT,CASKSREGTGELFF
NA,TRBJ2-3,few,TRBV5-5,TGTGCCAGCAGCTTGGGACTCCTTCACACAGATACGCAGTATTTT,CASSLGLLHTDTQYF
TRBD1,TRBJ2-3,NA,TRBV5-1,TGCGCCAGCAGCTTGGGGCTCAGGGGGCAGGTGACAGATACGCAGTATTTT,CASSLGLRGQVTDTQYF
TRBD1,TRBJ2-4,NA,TRBV19,TGTGCCAGTAGTATGTTGGGACAGGGGACATACATTCAGTACTTC,CASSMLGQGTYIQYF
NA,TRBJ2-5,NA,TRBV9,TGTGCCAGCAGCGTAGCCGGGTCAGTCTTTGAGACCCAGTACTTC,CASSVAGSVFETQYF
NA,TRBJ2-7,NA,TRBV5-1,TGCGCCAGCAGCTTGTATCGGCAGGGGATCGACGAGCAGTACTTC,CASSLYRQGIDEQYF
NA,TRBJ2-3,NA,TRBV11-3,TGTGCCAGCAGCTTAGCGGCTAGCACAGATACGCAGTATTTT,CASSLAASTDTQYF
NA,TRBJ1-2,NA,TRBV11-2,TGTGCCAGCAGCCCTGGGGCGGGCTACACCTTC,CASSPGAGYTF
NA,TRBJ2-2,NA,TRBV27,TGTGCCAGCAGTTCCCACAACGCGAACACCGGGGAGCTGTTTTTT,CASSSHNANTGELFF
TRBD1,TRBJ1-2,NA,TRBV18,TGTGCCAGCTCACCAAGGGACAGCTATGGCTACACCTTC,CASSPRDSYGYTF
NA,TRBJ1-3,few,TRBV20-1,TGCAGTGCTAGTGCAGGAAACACCATATATTTT,CSASAGNTIYF
NA,TRBJ1-2,NA,TRBV30,TGTGCCTGGAGTGCCCCAGGAGGCTATGGCTACACCTTC,CAWSAPGGYGYTF
NA,TRBJ2-1,NA,TRBV12-5,TGTGCTAGTGCCGGGACTTCTTCACCTGAAGGGCAGTTCTTC,CASAGTSSPEGQFF
NA,TRBJ2-3,once,TRBV5-1,TGCGCCAGCAGCACACAGGGTACCAGTCGGGATACGCAGTATTTT,CASSTQGTSRDTQYF
TRBD1,TRBJ1-4,NA,TRBV6-1,TGTGCCAGCAGTGCACTACAGGGGGAGAATGAAAAACTGTTTTTT,CASSALQGENEKLFF
TRBD1,TRBJ1-2,NA,TRBV9,TGTGCCAGCAGCGTAAATTCAGGGGGACGTTATGGCTACACCTTC,CASSVNSGGRYGYTF
NA,TRBJ1-2,NA,TRBV7-8,TGTGCCAGCAGCCTTGGTACAGGTTCTAACTATGGCTACACCTTC,CASSLGTGSNYGYTF
TRBD1,TRBJ1-1,few,TRBV15,TGTGCCACTAAACTGGGGACAGGGGAATTTGAAGCTTTCTTT,CATKLGTGEFEAFF
NA,TRBJ2-7,NA,TRBV2,TGTGCCAGCAGTTATGGGGAGCAGTACTTC,CASSYGEQYF